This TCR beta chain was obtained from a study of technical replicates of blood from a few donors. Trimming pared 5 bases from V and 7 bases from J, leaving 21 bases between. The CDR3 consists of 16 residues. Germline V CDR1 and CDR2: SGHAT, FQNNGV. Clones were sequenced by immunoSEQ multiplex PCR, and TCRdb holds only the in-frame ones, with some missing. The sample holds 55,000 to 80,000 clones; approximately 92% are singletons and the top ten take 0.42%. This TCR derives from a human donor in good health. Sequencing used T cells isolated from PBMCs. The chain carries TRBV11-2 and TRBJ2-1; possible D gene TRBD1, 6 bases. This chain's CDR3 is CASSQYREGPNNEQFF. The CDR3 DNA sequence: TGTGCCAGCAGCCAATACAGGGAAGGGCCCAATAATGAGCAGTTCTTC.